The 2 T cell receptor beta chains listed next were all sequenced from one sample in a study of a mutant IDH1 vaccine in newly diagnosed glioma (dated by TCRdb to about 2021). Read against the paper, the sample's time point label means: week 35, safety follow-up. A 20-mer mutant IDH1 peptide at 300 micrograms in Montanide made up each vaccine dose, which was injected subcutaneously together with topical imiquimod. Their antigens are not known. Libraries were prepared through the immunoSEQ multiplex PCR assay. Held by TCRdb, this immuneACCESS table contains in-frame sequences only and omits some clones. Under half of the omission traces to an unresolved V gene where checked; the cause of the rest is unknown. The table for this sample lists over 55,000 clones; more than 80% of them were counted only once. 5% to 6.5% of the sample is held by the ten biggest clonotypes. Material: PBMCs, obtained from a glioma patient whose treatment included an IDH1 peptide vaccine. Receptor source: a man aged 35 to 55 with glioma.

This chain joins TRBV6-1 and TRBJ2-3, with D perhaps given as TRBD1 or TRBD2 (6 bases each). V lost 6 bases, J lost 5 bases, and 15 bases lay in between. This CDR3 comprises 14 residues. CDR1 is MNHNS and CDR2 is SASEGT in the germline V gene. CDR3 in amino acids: CASRLRRGVDTQYF. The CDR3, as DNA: TGTGCCAGCAGGCTCAGGAGGGGGGTAGATACGCAGTATTTT.

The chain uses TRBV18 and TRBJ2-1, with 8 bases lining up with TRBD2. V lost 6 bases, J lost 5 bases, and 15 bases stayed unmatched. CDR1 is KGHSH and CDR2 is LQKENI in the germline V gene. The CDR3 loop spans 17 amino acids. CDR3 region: CASSDAGRASPDNEQFF. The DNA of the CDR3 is TGTGCCAGCTCTGACGCCGGGAGGGCATCCCCTGACAATGAGCAGTTCTTC.